This entry lists 9 T cell receptor beta chains sequenced from one sample in a study of blood T cell repertoires in COVID-19. Some clones are missing from TCRdb's copy, which holds only in-frame ones; the method was immunoSEQ multiplex PCR. The sample holds 200,000 to 250,000 clones, about 91% seen once. The sequencing sample was made of PBMCs or T cells enriched from blood (not recorded which). These receptors all come from a woman between 50 and 59 years old with acute COVID-19.

The rearrangement links TRBV18 to TRBJ2-1; 7 nucleotides line up with TRBD1. The CDR3 is 17 residues long. V dropped 0 bases and J dropped 6; count of bases not matched to a gene: 11. CDR1 and CDR2 (germline): KGHSH, LQKENI. CDR3: CASSPPSGTGQTNEQFF. In nucleotides, the CDR3 is TGTGCCAGCTCACCACCGAGTGGCACGGGACAGACCAATGAGCAGTTCTTC.

The V gene is TRBV28, the J gene TRBJ2-7, with 10 bases aligning to TRBD1. The CDR3 is 13 residues long. V dropped 7 bases and J dropped 3; count of bases not matched to a gene: 3. Germline-derived CDR1 and CDR2 are MDHEN and SYDVKM. CDR3 sequence (DNA): TGTGCCAGCACGACAGGGGGCAACTACGAGCAGTACTTC. Protein sequence: CASTTGGNYEQYF.

The V gene is TRBV19, the J gene TRBJ2-5; D may be TRBD1 (6 bases). CDR1 and CDR2 from the germline V gene are LNHDA and SQIVND (reference sequence). This CDR3 is 13 amino acids long. Trimming took off 2 bases at V and 5 bases at J, with 9 bases between the two ends. The CDR3 spells CASSIQQGETQYF. Here the CDR3 DNA reads TGTGCCAGTAGTATACAGCAGGGGGAGACCCAGTACTTC.

The chain has TRBV7-2 and TRBJ1-4; tentatively, D is TRBD1 (5 bases). The CDR3 covers 15 residues. The V gene's germline CDR1 is SGHTA and CDR2 FQGNSA. The ends were cut back, 0 bases at V and 7 bases at J, with 12 bases in the middle. The DNA of the CDR3 is TGTGCCAGCAGCTTAGCGCTTGGGGGGTCTGAAAAACTGTTTTTT. Its protein product is CASSLALGGSEKLFF.

The chain employs TRBV20-1 and TRBJ1-1; no clear D. Germline V gene sequence: CDR1 DFQATT, CDR2 SNEGSKA (reference sequence). The CDR3 length is 14 residues. The V end was cut by 3 bases, the J end by 5 bases, with 16 bases between. The CDR3 here is CSASGAPRGTEAFF. CDR3 DNA: TGCAGTGCTAGTGGAGCACCTAGAGGGACTGAAGCTTTCTTT.

V gene TRBV9 combines with J gene TRBJ2-1, with 7 bases matching TRBD2. The J segment lost 12 bases and the V segment lost 2 bases, leaving 8 bases of the junction unmatched. CDR1 and CDR2 (germline): SGDLS, YYNGEE. The CDR3 is 13 amino acids. The CDR3 reads CASSVRMGEGQFF. CDR3 in DNA: TGTGCCAGCAGCGTCCGAATGGGGGAGGGGCAGTTCTTC.

This clone was counted once. V is TRBV11-2 and J is TRBJ2-6, with D perhaps matching TRBD1 (5 bases). The germline gives CDR1 SGHAT, CDR2 FQNNGV. Trimming removed 5 bases from V and 1 base from J, with 9 bases in between. The CDR3 sequence is 15 residues long. The CDR3 bases are TGTGCCAGCAGCGCCAGGGTGTCTGGGGCCAACGTCCTGACTTTC. Translation: CASSARVSGANVLTF.

The CDR3 sequence: CATSRQSEASTDTQYF. The CDR3 DNA is TGTGCCACCAGCAGACAAAGCGAAGCTAGCACAGATACGCAGTATTTT. The chain recombines TRBV15 with TRBJ2-3; D is undetermined. Trimming removed 2 bases from V and 0 bases from J, with 12 bases in between. This CDR3 contains 16 residues. Germline V gives CDR1 LNHNV, CDR2 YYDKDF (reference sequence).

A word on this clone: Compared with germline, one end of the junction differs, possibly owing to a read error. The V and J genes are TRBV7-3 and TRBJ1-1, with TRBD1 as a possible D gene (5 bases). Germline assignment: CDR1 SGHTA and CDR2 FQGTGA. The CDR3 has 14 amino acids. The CDR3 DNA reads TGTGCCAGCAGCTCTATGGACACCCGACGACGTCTCCCTTTT. As protein: CASSSMDTRRRLPF.